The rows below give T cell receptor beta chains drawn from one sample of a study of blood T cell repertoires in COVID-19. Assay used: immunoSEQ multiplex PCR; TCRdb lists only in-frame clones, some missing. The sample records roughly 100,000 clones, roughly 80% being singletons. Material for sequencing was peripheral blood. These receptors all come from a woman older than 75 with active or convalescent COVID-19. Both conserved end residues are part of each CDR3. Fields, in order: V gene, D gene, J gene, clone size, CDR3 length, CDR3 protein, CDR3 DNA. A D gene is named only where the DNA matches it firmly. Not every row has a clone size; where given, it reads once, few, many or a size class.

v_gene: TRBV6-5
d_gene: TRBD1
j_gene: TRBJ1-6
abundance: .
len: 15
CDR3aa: CASTKRQGEDSPLHF
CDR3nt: TGTGCCAGCACCAAAAGGCAGGGGGAGGATTCACCCCTCCACTTT

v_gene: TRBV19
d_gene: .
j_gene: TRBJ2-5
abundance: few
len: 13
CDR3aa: CASSFTAQETQYF
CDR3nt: TGTGCCAGTAGTTTCACAGCACAAGAGACCCAGTACTTC

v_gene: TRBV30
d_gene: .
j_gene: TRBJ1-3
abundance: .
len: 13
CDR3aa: CAWQDNPGNTIYF
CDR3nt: TGTGCCTGGCAAGACAACCCTGGAAACACCATATATTTT

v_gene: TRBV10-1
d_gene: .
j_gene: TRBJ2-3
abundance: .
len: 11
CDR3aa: CASRCADTQYF
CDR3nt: TGCGCCAGCAGGTGCGCAGATACGCAGTATTTT

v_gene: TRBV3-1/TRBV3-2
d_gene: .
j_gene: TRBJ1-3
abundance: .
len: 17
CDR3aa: CASSLSSSWSSGNTIYF
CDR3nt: TGTGCCAGCAGCCTCAGTTCGAGCTGGAGCTCTGGAAACACCATATATTTT

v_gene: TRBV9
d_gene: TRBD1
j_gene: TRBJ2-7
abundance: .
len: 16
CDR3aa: CASSVGPGQGSHEQYF
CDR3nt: TGTGCCAGCAGCGTAGGACCGGGACAGGGCTCCCACGAGCAGTACTTC

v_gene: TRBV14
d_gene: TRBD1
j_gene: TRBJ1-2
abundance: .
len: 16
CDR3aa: CASSQVIGQGAGGYTF
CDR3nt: TGTGCCAGCAGCCAAGTAATCGGACAGGGGGCAGGGGGCTACACCTTC

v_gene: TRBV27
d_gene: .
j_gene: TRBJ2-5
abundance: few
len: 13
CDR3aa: CASSRGGWETQYF
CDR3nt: TGTGCCAGCAGCAGAGGGGGTTGGGAGACCCAGTACTTC

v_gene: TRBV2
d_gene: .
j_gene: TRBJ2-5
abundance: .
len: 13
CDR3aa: CASNGLYGETQYF
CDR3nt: TGTGCCAGCAATGGACTGTATGGGGAGACCCAGTACTTC

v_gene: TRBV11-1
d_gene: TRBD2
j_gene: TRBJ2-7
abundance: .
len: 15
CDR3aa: CASSIAGGFSYEQYF
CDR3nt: TGTGCCAGCAGCATAGCGGGGGGTTTCAGCTACGAGCAGTACTTC

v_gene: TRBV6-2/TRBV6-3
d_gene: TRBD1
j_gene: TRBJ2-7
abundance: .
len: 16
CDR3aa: CASSPPSGQGADEQYF
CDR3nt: TGTGCCAGCAGTCCCCCTTCGGGACAGGGGGCCGACGAGCAGTACTTC

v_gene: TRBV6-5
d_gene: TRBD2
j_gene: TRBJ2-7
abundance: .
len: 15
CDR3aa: CASSHGLAGPYEQYF
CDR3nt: TGTGCCAGCAGTCACGGACTAGCGGGACCGTACGAGCAGTACTTC

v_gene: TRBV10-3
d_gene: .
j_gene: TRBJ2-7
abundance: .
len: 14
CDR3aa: CAISRGTSRGEQYF
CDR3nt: TGTGCCATCAGTCGAGGGACATCGAGGGGCGAGCAGTACTTC

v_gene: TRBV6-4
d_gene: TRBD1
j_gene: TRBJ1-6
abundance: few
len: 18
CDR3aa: CASSAPHSDRADNSPLHF
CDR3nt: TGTGCCAGCAGTGCACCTCATTCCGACAGGGCCGATAATTCACCCCTCCACTTT

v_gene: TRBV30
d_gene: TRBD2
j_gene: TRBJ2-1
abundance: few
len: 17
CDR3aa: CAWKRTSGGSSYNEQFF
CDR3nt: TGTGCCTGGAAGAGGACTAGCGGGGGAAGCTCCTACAATGAGCAGTTCTTC